The 17 T cell receptor delta chains presented below share a single source sample, sequenced in a study of Vδ1+ human thymocytes. Their antigens are not known. Study-wide results and caveats: Thymic TRG and TRD repertoires appeared highly polyclonal, with Gaussian CDR3 length distributions.

Extracted RNA was reverse transcribed into cDNA. Pooled V-gene forward primers with one constant-region reverse primer generated the CDR3 amplicons by multiplex PCR. TCRdb reprocessed the multiplex PCR reads through CATT. The sample lists 80,000 or so delta-chain clones, around 35% occurring once. The sequencing sample was made of Vdelta1+ gamma-delta thymocytes from the thymus. Subset denoted: FACS-sorted CD3+ TCRalphabeta- TCRVdelta1+ TCRVdelta2- thymocytes. The source is a boy under three years old who had congenital heart surgery.

The V gene is TRDV1, the J gene TRDJ1, with TRDD3 identical over 12 bases. Germline V CDR1 and CDR2: TSWWSYY, QGS. The V gene end was trimmed by 3 bases and the J gene end by 0 bases; junction bases not matched to a gene: 14. This CDR3 contains 20 residues. CDR3 sequence reads: CALGEFLLAGGYGNTDKLIF. CDR3 nucleotides: TGTGCTCTTGGGGAGTTCCTACTTGCTGGGGGATACGGGAACACCGATAAACTCATCTTT.

As concerns this clone: The same CDR3 can be traced to other DNA sequences in this sample. The genes are TRDV2 and TRDJ1; D is possibly TRDD3 (5 bases). The CDR3 loop spans 14 amino acids. The germline V gene has CDR1 GEAIGNYY and CDR2 EKD. Trimming removed 9 bases at V and 1 base at J, with 17 bases between. CDR3 coding DNA: TGTGCCACCTCGAAGGGGGTCATCACCGATAAACTCATCTTT. Amino acid sequence: CATSKGVITDKLIF.

V usage is TRDV1 and J usage is TRDJ1; TRDD3 aligns across 9 bases. V was clipped by 0 bases and J by 0 bases; unmatched bases: 14. CDR3 length: 20 residues. Germline V gives CDR1 TSWWSYY, CDR2 QGS. CDR3 sequence: CALGELKQPYWGTNTDKLIF. The CDR3 nucleotides are TGTGCTCTTGGGGAACTGAAACAACCGTACTGGGGGACCAACACCGATAAACTCATCTTT.

This clone was seen a few times. This chain uses TRDV1 with TRDJ1; D not certain. The germline V gene has CDR1 TSWWSYY and CDR2 QGS. V was clipped by 2 bases and J by 3 bases, with 16 bases between them. The CDR3 runs 16 residues. CDR3 nucleotides: TGTGCTCTTGGGGAAAGAGCCCGCTTCAGGGCCGATAAACTCATCTTT. Translating it yields CALGERARFRADKLIF.

This clone was detected a few times. The rearrangement links TRDV1 to TRDJ1, with 8 bases that match TRDD3. CDR1 is TSWWSYY and CDR2 is QGS in the germline V gene. V lost 0 bases, J lost 5 bases, and 11 bases stayed unmatched. The CDR3 is 17 residues long. The DNA of the CDR3 is TGTGCTCTTGGGGAACTAGGGTGTGGGGATACCGGGGATAAACTCATCTTT. Protein: CALGELGCGDTGDKLIF.

The chain employs TRDV1 and TRDJ1; D uncertain. Trimming removed 1 base at V and 4 bases at J, with 16 bases between. Germline CDR1 and CDR2: TSWWSYY and QGS. The CDR3 is made up of 16 amino acids. CDR3 loop: CALGEPPPCVSDKLIF. The CDR3 nucleotides are TGTGCTCTTGGGGAACCCCCCCCCTGCGTCAGCGATAAACTCATCTTT.

This clone was found a few times. This rearrangement joins TRDV1 to TRDJ1; 10 nucleotides match TRDD3. Germline CDR1 TSWWSYY, CDR2 QGS. This CDR3 is built from 16 residues. After removal of 0 bases from V and 3 bases from J, the junction contained 4 bases not matched to a gene. The CDR3 DNA reads as TGTGCTCTTGGGGAACTCCGGGGGATACGCCCCGATAAACTCATCTTT. Its protein is CALGELRGIRPDKLIF.

This clone was counted between two and nine times. The gene calls are TRDV1 and TRDJ1, with 9 bases fitting TRDD2. CDR1 TSWWSYY and CDR2 QGS come from the germline V gene. The CDR3 runs 20 residues. Trimming at V came to 3 bases and at J to 0 bases, leaving 17 bases not matched to a gene. CDR3 sequence: CALGEDRPSYVNTNTDKLIF. The CDR3 coding sequence is TGTGCTCTTGGGGAGGACCGGCCTTCCTACGTTAATACAAACACCGATAAACTCATCTTT.

The table lists this clone with a few counts. V gene TRDV1 combines with J gene TRDJ1; weak D call: TRDD3 (7 bases). This CDR3 spans 21 amino acids. V lost 2 bases and J 0 bases, leaving 28 bases between the germline ends. From germline, CDR1 is TSWWSYY and CDR2 QGS. This chain's CDR3 is CALGESLPPDPGGHHTDKLIF. The CDR3 nucleotides are TGTGCTCTTGGGGAATCCCTTCCCCCGGACCCTGGGGGGCACCACACCGATAAACTCATCTTT.

This clone was counted only a few times. The rearrangement links TRDV1 to TRDJ1, with D maybe TRDD3 (6 bases). The CDR3 sequence is 19 residues long. The germline V and J ends were trimmed by 0 bases and 0 bases, with 20 bases remaining between them. In germline, CDR1 is TSWWSYY, CDR2 QGS. CDR3 sequence (DNA): TGTGCTCTTGGGGAACTCAAGGGGGTACTGGGAATGTACACCGATAAACTCATCTTT. It yields the protein CALGELKGVLGMYTDKLIF.

The V and J genes are TRDV1 and TRDJ1; TRDD2 aligns across 8 bases. The CDR3 runs to 15 residues. Germline V gene data show CDR1 as TSWWSYY and CDR2 as QGS. V shed 4 bases, J shed 12 bases, and the junction held 16 bases outside the gene matches. CDR3 region: CALGGLPTWDSEVIF. CDR3 coding DNA: TGTGCTCTTGGGGGGCTTCCTACCTGGGATTCAGAGGTCATCTTT.

This clone has a single count. The gene calls are TRDV1 and TRDJ1, with a weak D call TRDD3 (6 bases). Germline assignment: CDR1 TSWWSYY and CDR2 QGS. The CDR3 totals 17 residues. Trimming left V 9 bases short and J 0 bases short, with 23 bases between. CDR3 amino acids: CALITTWGLPYTDKLIF. The CDR3 DNA follows: TGTGCTCTCATAACTACTTGGGGATTACCCTACACCGATAAACTCATCTTT.

In this sample, this clone turned up a few times. The rearrangement links TRDV1 to TRDJ1; 10 bases fit TRDD3. V lost 0 bases to trimming and J lost 0 bases; unmatched junction nucleotides: 22. CDR3 length: 23 residues. CDR1 is TSWWSYY and CDR2 is QGS in the germline V gene. CDR3 residues: CALGELGPKAGGYGPFDTDKLIF. The CDR3 DNA reads TGTGCTCTTGGGGAACTGGGGCCTAAGGCCGGGGGATACGGACCCTTCGACACCGATAAACTCATCTTT.

V is TRAV29/DV5 and J is TRDJ1; D uncertain. The CDR3 totals 18 residues. Germline loops: CDR1 NSMFDY, CDR2 ISSIKDK. Trimming cost V 3 bases and J 0 bases, with 24 bases left between them. The CDR3 DNA is TGTGCAGCAACCGGCGTGAACCCCGTACTGCTGTACACCGATAAACTCATCTTT. This sequence encodes CAATGVNPVLLYTDKLIF.

The table lists this clone with a few counts. V usage is TRDV1 and J usage is TRDJ1; 8 bases fit TRDD3. Per germline, CDR1 TSWWSYY and CDR2 QGS. The CDR3 is made up of 20 amino acids. Losses at the gene ends were 4 bases for V and 1 base for J; bases not matched to a gene: 20. The CDR3 DNA sequence: TGTGCTCTTGGGGCACCGATAGCAAGACTTGCGGGATACGGCACCGATAAACTCATCTTT. Translating gives CALGAPIARLAGYGTDKLIF.

The chain couples TRDV1 to TRDJ1; a possible D gene is TRDD3 (5 bases). Trimming took 2 bases from V and 0 from J, leaving 25 bases between them. Looked up from germline, CDR1 is TSWWSYY and CDR2 is QGS. This CDR3 is built from 20 residues. Here the CDR3 DNA reads TGTGCTCTTGGGGAATGCCCCTCGGAGGGGACCAGGGCTGACACCGATAAACTCATCTTT. Its translation is CALGECPSEGTRADTDKLIF.

This clone was seen more than once but under ten times. The chain combines TRDV1 with TRDJ1; tentatively, D is TRDD3 (6 bases). The V and J ends lost 0 bases and 4 bases respectively, with 12 bases between them. Germline CDR1 reads TSWWSYY; CDR2 reads QGS. The length of the CDR3 is 15 residues. In DNA, the CDR3 is TGTGCTCTTGGGGAACTGAAGGATACTAGCGATAAACTCATCTTT. It codes for CALGELKDTSDKLIF.